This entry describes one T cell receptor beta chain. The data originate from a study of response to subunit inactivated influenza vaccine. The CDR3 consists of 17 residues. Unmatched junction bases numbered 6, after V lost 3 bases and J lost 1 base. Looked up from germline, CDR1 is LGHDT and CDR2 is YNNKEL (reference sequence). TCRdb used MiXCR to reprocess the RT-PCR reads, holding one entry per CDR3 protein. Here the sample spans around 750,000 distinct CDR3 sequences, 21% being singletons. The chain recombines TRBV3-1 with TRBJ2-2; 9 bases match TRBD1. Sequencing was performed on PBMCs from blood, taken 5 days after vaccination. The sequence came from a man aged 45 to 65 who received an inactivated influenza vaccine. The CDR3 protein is CASSHIQGALNTGELFF. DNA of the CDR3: TGTGCCAGCAGCCATATACAGGGGGCATTGAACACCGGGGAGCTGTTTTTT.